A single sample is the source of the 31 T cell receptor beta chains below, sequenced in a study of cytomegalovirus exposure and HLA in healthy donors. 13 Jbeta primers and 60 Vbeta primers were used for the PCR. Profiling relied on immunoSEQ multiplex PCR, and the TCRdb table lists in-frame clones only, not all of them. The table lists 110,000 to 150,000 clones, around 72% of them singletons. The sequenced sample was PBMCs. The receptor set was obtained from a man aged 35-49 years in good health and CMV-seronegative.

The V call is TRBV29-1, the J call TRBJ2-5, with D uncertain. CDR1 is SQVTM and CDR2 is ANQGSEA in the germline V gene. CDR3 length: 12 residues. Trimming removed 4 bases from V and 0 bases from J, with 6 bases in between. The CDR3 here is CSVGVNQETQYF. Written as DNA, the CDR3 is TGCAGCGTTGGCGTCAACCAAGAGACCCAGTACTTC. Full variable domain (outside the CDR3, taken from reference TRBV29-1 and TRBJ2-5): SAVISQKPSRDICQRGTSLTIQCQVDSQVTMMFWYRQQPGQSLTLIATANQGSEATYESGFVIDKFPISRPNLTFSTLTVSNMSPEDSSIYLCSVGVNQETQYFGPGTRLLVL.

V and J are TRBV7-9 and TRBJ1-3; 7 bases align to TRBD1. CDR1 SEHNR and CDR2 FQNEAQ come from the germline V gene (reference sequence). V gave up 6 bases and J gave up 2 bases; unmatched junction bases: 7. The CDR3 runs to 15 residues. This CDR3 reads CASRSDRAAGNTIYF. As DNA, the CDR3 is TGTGCCAGCAGGAGTGACAGGGCGGCTGGAAACACCATATATTTT.

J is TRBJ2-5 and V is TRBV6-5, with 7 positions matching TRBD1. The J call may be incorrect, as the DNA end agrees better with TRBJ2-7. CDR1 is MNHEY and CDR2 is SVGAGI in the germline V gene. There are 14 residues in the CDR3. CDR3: CASTTTGATYEQYF. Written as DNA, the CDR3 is TGTGCCAGCACCACAACAGGGGCAACCTACGAGCAGTACTTC.

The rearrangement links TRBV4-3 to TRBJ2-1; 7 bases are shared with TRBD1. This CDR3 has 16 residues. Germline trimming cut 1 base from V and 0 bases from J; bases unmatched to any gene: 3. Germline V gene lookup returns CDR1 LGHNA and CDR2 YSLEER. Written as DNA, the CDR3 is TGCGCCAGCAGCCAAGCGTCAGGGGGCTCCTACAATGAGCAGTTCTTC. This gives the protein CASSQASGGSYNEQFF.

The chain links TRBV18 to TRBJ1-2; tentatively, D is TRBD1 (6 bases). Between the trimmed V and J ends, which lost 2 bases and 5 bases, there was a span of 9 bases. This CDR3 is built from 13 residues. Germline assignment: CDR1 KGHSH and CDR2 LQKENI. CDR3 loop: CASSPSQGYGYTF. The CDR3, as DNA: TGTGCCAGCTCACCAAGTCAGGGGTATGGCTACACCTTC.

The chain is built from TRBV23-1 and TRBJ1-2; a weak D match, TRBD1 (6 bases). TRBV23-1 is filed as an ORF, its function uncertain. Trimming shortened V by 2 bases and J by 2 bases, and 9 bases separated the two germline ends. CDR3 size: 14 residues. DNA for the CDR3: TGCGCCAGCAGTCAACAGGACAGAAACTATGGCTACACCTTC. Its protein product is CASSQQDRNYGYTF.

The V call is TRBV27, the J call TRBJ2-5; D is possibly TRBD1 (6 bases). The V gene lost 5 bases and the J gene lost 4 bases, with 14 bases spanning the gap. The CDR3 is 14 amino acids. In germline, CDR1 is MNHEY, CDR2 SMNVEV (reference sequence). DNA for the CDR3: TGTGCCAGCAGTCGAACAGGGATTTTAGAGACCCAGTACTTC. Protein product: CASSRTGILETQYF.

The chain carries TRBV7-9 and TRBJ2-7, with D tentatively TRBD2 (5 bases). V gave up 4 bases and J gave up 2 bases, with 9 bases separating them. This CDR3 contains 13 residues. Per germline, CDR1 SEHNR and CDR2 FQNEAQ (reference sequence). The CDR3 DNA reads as TGTGCCAGCAGCTATAGCGAGACCTACGAGCAGTACTTC. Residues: CASSYSETYEQYF. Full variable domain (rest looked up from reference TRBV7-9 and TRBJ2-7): DTGVSQNPRHKITKRGQNVTFRCDPISEHNRLYWYRQTLGQGPEFLTYFQNEAQLEKSRLLSDRFSAERPKGSFSTLEIQRTEQGDSAMYLCASSYSETYEQYFGPGTRLTVT.

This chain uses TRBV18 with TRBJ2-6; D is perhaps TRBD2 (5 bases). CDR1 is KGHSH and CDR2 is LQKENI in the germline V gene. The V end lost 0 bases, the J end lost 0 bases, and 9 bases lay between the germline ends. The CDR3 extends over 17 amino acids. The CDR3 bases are TGTGCCAGCTCACCACCGTTACTAGACTCTGGGGCCAACGTCCTGACTTTC. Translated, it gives CASSPPLLDSGANVLTF.

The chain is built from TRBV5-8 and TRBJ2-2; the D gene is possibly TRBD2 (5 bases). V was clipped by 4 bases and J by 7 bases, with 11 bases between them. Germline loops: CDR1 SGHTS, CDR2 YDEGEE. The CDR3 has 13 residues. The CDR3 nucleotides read TGTGCCAGCAGCCGGACTCTTAACGGGGAGCTGTTTTTT. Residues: CASSRTLNGELFF.

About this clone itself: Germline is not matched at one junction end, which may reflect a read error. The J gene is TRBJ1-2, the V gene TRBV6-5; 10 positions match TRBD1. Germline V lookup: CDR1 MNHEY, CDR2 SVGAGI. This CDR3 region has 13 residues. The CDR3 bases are TGTGCCAGCAGCACCGGGACAGGGGACGGCTACCCCTTC. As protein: CASSTGTGDGYPF.

CDR3 nucleotide sequence: TGCGCCAGCAGCTTGGCCGGGACAGGGGTCTACGAGCAGTACTTC. The encoded protein is CASSLAGTGVYEQYF. The genes are TRBV5-1 and TRBJ2-7; TRBD1 matches 10 bases. Germline values: CDR1 SGHRS, CDR2 YFSETQ. The J segment lost 3 bases and the V segment lost 0 bases, leaving 3 bases of the junction unmatched. The CDR3 consists of 15 residues. Full variable domain (outside the CDR3, taken from reference TRBV5-1 and TRBJ2-7): KAGVTQTPRYLIKTRGQQVTLSCSPISGHRSVSWYQQTPGQGLQFLFEYFSETQRNKGNFPGRFSGRQFSNSRSEMNVSTLELGDSALYLCASSLAGTGVYEQYFGPGTRLTVT.

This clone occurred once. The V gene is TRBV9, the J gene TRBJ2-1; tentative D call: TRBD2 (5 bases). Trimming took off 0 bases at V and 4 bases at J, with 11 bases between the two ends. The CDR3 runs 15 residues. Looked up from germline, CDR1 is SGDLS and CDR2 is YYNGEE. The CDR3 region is CASSVGRVGYNEQFF. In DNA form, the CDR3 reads TGTGCCAGCAGCGTAGGGCGGGTGGGTTACAATGAGCAGTTCTTC. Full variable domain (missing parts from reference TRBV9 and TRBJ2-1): DSGVTQTPKHLITATGQRVTLRCSPRSGDLSVYWYQQSLDQGLQFLIQYYNGEERAKGNILERFSAQQFPDLHSELNLSSLELGDSALYFCASSVGRVGYNEQFFGPGTRLTVL.

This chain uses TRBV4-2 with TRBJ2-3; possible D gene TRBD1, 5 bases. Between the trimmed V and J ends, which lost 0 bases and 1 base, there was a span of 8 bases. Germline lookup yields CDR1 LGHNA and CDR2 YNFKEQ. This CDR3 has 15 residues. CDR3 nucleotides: TGTGCCAGCAGCCAAGATCTAGGGGGCACAGATACGCAGTATTTT. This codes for CASSQDLGGTDTQYF.

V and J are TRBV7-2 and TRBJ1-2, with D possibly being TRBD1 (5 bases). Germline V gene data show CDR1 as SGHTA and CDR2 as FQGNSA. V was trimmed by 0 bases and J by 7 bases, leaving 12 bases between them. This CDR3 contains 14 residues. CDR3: CASSLAQGTGGYTF. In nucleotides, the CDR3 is TGTGCCAGCAGCTTAGCTCAGGGAACGGGTGGCTACACCTTC.

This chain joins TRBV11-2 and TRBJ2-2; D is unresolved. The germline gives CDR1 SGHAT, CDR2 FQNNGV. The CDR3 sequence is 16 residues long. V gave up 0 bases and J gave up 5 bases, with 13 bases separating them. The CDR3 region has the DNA TGTGCCAGCAGCTTAGATCTGGCCTTCTCAACCGGGGAGCTGTTTTTT. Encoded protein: CASSLDLAFSTGELFF.

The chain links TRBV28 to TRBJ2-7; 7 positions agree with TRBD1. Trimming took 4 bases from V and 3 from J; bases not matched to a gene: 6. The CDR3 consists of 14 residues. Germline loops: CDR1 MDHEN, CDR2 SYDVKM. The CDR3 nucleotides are TGTGCCAGCAGTTCGACAGGGCTACTCTACGAGCAGTACTTC. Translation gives CASSSTGLLYEQYF.

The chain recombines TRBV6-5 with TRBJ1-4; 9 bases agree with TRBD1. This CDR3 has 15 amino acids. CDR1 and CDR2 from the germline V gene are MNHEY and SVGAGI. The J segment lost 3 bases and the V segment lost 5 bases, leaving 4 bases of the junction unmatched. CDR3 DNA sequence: TGTGCCAGCAGTCCTCGGGACAGGGCTAATGAAAAACTGTTTTTT. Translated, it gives CASSPRDRANEKLFF.

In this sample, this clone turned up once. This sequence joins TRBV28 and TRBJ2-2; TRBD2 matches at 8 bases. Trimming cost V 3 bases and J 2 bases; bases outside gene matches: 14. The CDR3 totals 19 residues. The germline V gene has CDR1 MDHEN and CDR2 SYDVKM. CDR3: CASSFPSWGSGDNTGELFF. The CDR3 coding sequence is TGTGCCAGCAGTTTTCCTTCCTGGGGTAGCGGGGATAACACCGGGGAGCTGTTTTTT.

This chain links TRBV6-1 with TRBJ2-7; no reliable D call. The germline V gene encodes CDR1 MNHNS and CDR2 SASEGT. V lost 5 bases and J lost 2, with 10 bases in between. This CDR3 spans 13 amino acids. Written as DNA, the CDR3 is TGTGCCAGCAGTCAGGTTTTACCCTACGAGCAGTACTTC. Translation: CASSQVLPYEQYF.

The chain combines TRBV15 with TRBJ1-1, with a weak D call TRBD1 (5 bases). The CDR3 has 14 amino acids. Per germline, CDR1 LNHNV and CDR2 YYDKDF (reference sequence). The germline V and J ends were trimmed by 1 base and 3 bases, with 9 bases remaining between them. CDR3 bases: TGTGCCACCAGCAGAGGATCCAGGGACACTGAAGCTTTCTTT. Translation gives CATSRGSRDTEAFF.

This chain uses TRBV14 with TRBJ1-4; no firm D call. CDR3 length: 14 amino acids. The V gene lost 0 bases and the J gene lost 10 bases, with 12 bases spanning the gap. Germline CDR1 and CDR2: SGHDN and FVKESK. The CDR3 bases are TGTGCCAGCAGCCAAGATACCACGCGGGGAAAACTGTTTTTT. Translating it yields CASSQDTTRGKLFF.

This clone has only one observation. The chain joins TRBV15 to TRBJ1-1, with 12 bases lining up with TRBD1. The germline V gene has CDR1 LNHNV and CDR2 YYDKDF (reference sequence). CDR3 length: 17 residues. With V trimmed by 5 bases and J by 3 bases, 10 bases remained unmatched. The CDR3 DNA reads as TGTGCCACCAGCGGCCCGGGACAGGGGGCCTTCGACACTGAAGCTTTCTTT. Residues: CATSGPGQGAFDTEAFF. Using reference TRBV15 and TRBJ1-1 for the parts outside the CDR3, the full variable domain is DAMVIQNPRYQVTQFGKPVTLSCSQTLNHNVMYWYQQKSSQAPKLLFHYYDKDFNNEADTPDNFQSRRPNTSFCFLDIRSPGLGDTAMYLCATSGPGQGAFDTEAFFGQGTRLTVV.

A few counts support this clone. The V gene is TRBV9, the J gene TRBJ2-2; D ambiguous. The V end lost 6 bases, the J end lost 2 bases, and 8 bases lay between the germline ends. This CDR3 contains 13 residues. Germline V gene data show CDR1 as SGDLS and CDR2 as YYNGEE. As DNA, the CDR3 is TGTGCCAGCAATGCAGGAAACACCGGGGAGCTGTTTTTT. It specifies CASNAGNTGELFF.

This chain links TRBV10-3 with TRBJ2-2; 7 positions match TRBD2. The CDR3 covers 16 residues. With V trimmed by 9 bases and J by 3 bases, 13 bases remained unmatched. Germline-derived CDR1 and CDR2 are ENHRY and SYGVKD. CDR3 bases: TGTGCCATTGCCCCGTTGGGAGGGGTAGACACCGGGGAGCTGTTTTTT. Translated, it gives CAIAPLGGVDTGELFF.

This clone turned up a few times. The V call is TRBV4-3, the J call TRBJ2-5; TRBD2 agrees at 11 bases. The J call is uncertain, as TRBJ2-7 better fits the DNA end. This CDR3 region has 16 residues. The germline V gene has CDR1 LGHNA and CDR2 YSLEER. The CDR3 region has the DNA TGCGCCAGCAGCCAAGATGGGACTAGCGGATTCTACGAGCAGTACTTC. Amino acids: CASSQDGTSGFYEQYF.

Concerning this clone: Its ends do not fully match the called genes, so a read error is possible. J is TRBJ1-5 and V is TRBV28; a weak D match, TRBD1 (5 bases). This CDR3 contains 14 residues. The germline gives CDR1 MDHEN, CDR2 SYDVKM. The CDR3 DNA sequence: TGTGCCAGCAGTTTATTGGCAGGGTTTCAGCCCCAGAATTTT. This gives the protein CASSLLAGFQPQNF.

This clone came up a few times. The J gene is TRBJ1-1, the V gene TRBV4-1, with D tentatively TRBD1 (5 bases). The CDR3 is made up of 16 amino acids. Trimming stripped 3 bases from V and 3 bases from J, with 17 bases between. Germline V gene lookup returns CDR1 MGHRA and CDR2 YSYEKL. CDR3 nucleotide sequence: TGCGCCAGCAGCCACCCTAGGGCACCGGGGGACACTGAAGCTTTCTTT. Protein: CASSHPRAPGDTEAFF.

CDR3 sequence: CASSLVGTGRAGELFF. The CDR3 coding sequence is TGCGCCAGCAGCTTGGTGGGGACAGGGCGAGCCGGGGAGCTGTTTTTT. The rearrangement links TRBV5-1 to TRBJ2-2; 9 bases are a match to TRBD1. After removal of 0 bases from V and 6 bases from J, the junction contained 6 bases not matched to a gene. CDR1 SGHRS and CDR2 YFSETQ come from the germline V gene. The CDR3 sequence is 16 residues long.

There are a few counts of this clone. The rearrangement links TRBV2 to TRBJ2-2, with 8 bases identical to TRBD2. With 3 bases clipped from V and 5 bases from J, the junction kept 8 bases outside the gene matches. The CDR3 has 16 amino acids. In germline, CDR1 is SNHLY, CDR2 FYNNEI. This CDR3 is CASSERRGVLTGELFF. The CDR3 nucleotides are TGTGCCAGCAGTGAGCGGCGGGGGGTCCTAACCGGGGAGCTGTTTTTT. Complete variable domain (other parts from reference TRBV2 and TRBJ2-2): EPEVTQTPSHQVTQMGQEVILRCVPISNHLYFYWYRQILGQKVEFLVSFYNNEISEKSEIFDDQFSVERPDGSNFTLKIRSTKLEDSAMYFCASSERRGVLTGELFFGEGSRLTVL.

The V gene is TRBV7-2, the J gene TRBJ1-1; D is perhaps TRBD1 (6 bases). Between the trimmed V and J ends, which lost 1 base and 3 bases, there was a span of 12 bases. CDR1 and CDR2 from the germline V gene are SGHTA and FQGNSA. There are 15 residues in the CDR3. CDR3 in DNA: TGTGCCAGCAGCTTAGAGGGCAGGGGCTACACTGAAGCTTTCTTT. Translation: CASSLEGRGYTEAFF.